This T cell receptor beta chain was profiled in a study of PD-1 blockade in classical Hodgkin lymphoma. Trimming pared 1 base from V and 7 bases from J, leaving 14 bases between. Germline lookup yields CDR1 SGHTA and CDR2 FQGNSA. The CDR3 has 14 residues. Libraries were prepared by immunoSEQ multiplex PCR; TCRdb keeps only in-frame clonotypes and omits some of them. Seen here are about 93,000 clones, roughly 80% observed once, and the top ten hold under 20%. Every patient was affected by relapse after autologous stem cell transplantation, while exposure to brentuximab vedotin was not uniform. Study-wide results and limits: When set against healthy donors, newly diagnosed patients were reported to show lower baseline TCR diversity.

Points on this clone: Its antigen is as yet unknown.

The TCR was taken from a human donor with classical Hodgkin lymphoma. This chain connects TRBV7-2 to TRBJ2-7; possible D gene TRBD2, 5 bases. The specimen comprised peripheral blood mononuclear cells (PBMCs), sampled before the second cycle of nivolumab. CDR3 in DNA: TGTGCCAGCAGCTTAGGGCTAGCCTTGGGTGAGCAGTACTTC. Translated: CASSLGLALGEQYF.